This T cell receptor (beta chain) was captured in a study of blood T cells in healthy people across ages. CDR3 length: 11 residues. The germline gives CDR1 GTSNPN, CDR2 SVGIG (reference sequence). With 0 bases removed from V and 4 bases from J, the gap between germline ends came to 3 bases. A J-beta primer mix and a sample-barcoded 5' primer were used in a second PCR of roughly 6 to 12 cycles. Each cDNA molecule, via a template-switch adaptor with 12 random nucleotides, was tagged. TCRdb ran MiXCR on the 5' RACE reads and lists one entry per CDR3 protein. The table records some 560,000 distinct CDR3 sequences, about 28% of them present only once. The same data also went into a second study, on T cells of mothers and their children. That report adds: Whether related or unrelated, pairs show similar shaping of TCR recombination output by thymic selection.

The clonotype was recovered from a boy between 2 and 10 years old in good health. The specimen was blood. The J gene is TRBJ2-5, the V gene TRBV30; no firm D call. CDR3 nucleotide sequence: TGTGCCTGGAGTGTATTAGAGACCCAGTACTTC. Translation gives CAWSVLETQYF.